A single sample is the source of the 13 T cell receptor beta chains below, sequenced in a study of blood T cells in healthy people across ages. For the second PCR, which ran for about 7 to 11 cycles, a sample-barcoded 5' primer and a J-beta primer mix were used. TCRdb fed the 5' RACE reads into MiXCR, producing one record per CDR3 protein. The sample includes approximately 820,000 distinct CDR3 sequences, about 42% of them seen just once. The sample taken for sequencing was blood. The receptors were gathered from a man between 60 and 75 years old in good health.

This chain uses TRBV12-3 or TRBV12-4 with TRBJ2-7, with D uncertain. V gave up 6 bases and J gave up 0 bases, with 12 bases separating them. The CDR3 is 14 amino acids. CDR3 nucleotides: TGTGCCAGCAGGATACAGATTAGCTCCTACGAGCAGTACTTC. It is translated as CASRIQISSYEQYF.

This clonotype was detected a few times. The chain couples TRBV4-3 to TRBJ2-5; D gene ambiguous. The V gene's germline CDR1 is LGHNA and CDR2 YSLEER. The V end lost 0 bases, the J end lost 0 bases, and 8 bases lay between the germline ends. The CDR3 has 15 residues. CDR3: CASSQDYADQETQYF. Here the CDR3 DNA reads TGCGCCAGCAGCCAAGACTATGCAGACCAAGAGACCCAGTACTTC.

The V and J genes are TRBV4-1 and TRBJ2-5; 7 bases are shared with TRBD1. CDR1 MGHRA and CDR2 YSYEKL come from the germline V gene. The CDR3 has 15 amino acids. V dropped 1 base and J dropped 3; count of bases not matched to a gene: 5. CDR3 sequence reads: CASSQGQGPKETQYF. CDR3 in DNA: TGCGCCAGCAGCCAAGGACAGGGCCCAAAAGAGACCCAGTACTTC.

The rearrangement joins TRBV4-1 to TRBJ1-2, with 9 bases identical to TRBD1. V was pared by 1 base and J by 13 bases, with 10 bases of the junction left unmatched. The CDR3 sequence is 14 residues long. Germline CDR1 and CDR2: MGHRA and YSYEKL. The CDR3 bases are TGCGCCAGCAGCCAAGTCGCCCCGGGACAGGGTGGCACCTTC. Protein sequence: CASSQVAPGQGGTF.

The chain recombines TRBV5-1 with TRBJ1-2, with D tentatively TRBD1 (6 bases). CDR3 length: 17 amino acids. Germline CDR1 is SGHRS and CDR2 is YFSETQ. Deletions cut 3 bases from V and 2 bases from J, with 20 bases between. The CDR3 bases are TGCGCCAGCAGCTGGGGGCGGGCTGCTGTGGGGAACTATGGCTACACCTTC. Translation gives CASSWGRAAVGNYGYTF.

The chain carries TRBV19 and TRBJ2-7, with 8 positions matching TRBD1. The V gene's germline CDR1 is LNHDA and CDR2 SQIVND (reference sequence). The ends lost 10 bases at V and 5 bases at J; junction bases unmatched: 7. This CDR3 comprises 12 residues. CDR3 sequence reads: CATEAGGDEQYF. CDR3 coding DNA: TGTGCCACAGAAGCAGGGGGCGACGAGCAGTACTTC. Using reference TRBV19 and TRBJ2-7 for the parts outside the CDR3, the full variable domain is DGGITQSPKYLFRKEGQNVTLSCEQNLNHDAMYWYRQDPGQGLRLIYYSQIVNDFQKGDIAEGYSVSREKKESFPLTVTSAQKNPTAFYLCATEAGGDEQYFGPGTRLTVT.

The chain couples TRBV7-9 to TRBJ2-7; D is perhaps TRBD1 or TRBD2 (5 bases each). The length of the CDR3 is 14 residues. V lost 5 bases, J lost 3 bases, and 14 bases lay in between. The germline CDR1 and CDR2 sequences are SEHNR and FQNEAQ (reference sequence). The CDR3 protein is CASSGAGGHYEQYF. CDR3 DNA: TGTGCCAGCAGCGGTGCTGGGGGTCACTACGAGCAGTACTTC.

This clonotype was counted between two and nine times. This sequence joins TRBV6-2 or TRBV6-3 and TRBJ2-7; D gene uncertain. Trimming shortened V by 1 base and J by 3 bases, and 4 bases separated the two germline ends. Germline assignment: CDR1 MNHEY and CDR2 SVGEGT. The length of the CDR3 is 12 residues. The CDR3 loop is CASSYWDYEQYF. CDR3 coding DNA: TGTGCCAGCAGTTACTGGGACTACGAGCAGTACTTC.

Only a few counts were recorded for this clonotype. A much larger clone differs from this one at a single base, so this may be a read error. The chain has TRBV4-3 and TRBJ2-1; a weak D match, TRBD1 (5 bases). Trimming took 2 bases from V and 2 from J, leaving 13 bases between them. The CDR3 runs to 16 residues. Germline-derived CDR1 and CDR2 are LGHNA and YSLEER. As DNA, the CDR3 is TGCGCCAGCAGCCAAAGCGTCCTAGGGGCCTACAATGAGCAGTTCTTC. Protein: CASSQSVLGAYNEQFF.

The table lists this clonotype with a few counts. The chain is built from TRBV7-2 and TRBJ1-2; D gene uncertain. With 4 bases removed from V and 4 bases from J, the gap between germline ends came to 10 bases. Germline V gene sequence: CDR1 SGHTA, CDR2 FQGNSA. CDR3 length: 13 residues. The CDR3 here is CASSSLEVYGYTF. The CDR3 DNA reads TGTGCCAGCAGCTCCCTAGAGGTCTATGGCTACACCTTC. Complete variable domain (other parts from reference TRBV7-2 and TRBJ1-2): GAGVSQSPSNKVTEKGKDVELRCDPISGHTALYWYRQSLGQGLEFLIYFQGNSAPDKSGLPSDRFSAERTGGSVSTLTIQRTQQEDSAVYLCASSSLEVYGYTFGSGTRLTVV.

The chain carries TRBV29-1 and TRBJ1-2; 8 bases are a match to TRBD1. CDR3 length equals 14 residues. CDR1 is SQVTM and CDR2 is ANQGSEA in the germline V gene. With 4 bases clipped from V and 1 base from J, the junction kept 5 bases outside the gene matches. In DNA, the CDR3 is TGCAGCGTTGTCGGGGACAGGAGTAACTATGGCTACACCTTC. This gives the protein CSVVGDRSNYGYTF.

The DNA for the CDR3 is TGTGCCAGCGCGACAGGGGGTGGGGAGACCCAGTACTTC. Protein: CASATGGGETQYF. The chain joins TRBV9 to TRBJ2-5, with TRBD1 matching over 9 bases. The V segment lost 7 bases and the J segment 5 bases; nucleotides outside the gene matches: 6. Germline V gives CDR1 SGDLS, CDR2 YYNGEE. This CDR3 is 13 amino acids long. The whole variable domain, remainder taken from reference TRBV9 and TRBJ2-5, is DSGVTQTPKHLITATGQRVTLRCSPRSGDLSVYWYQQSLDQGLQFLIQYYNGEERAKGNILERFSAQQFPDLHSELNLSSLELGDSALYFCASATGGGETQYFGPGTRLLVL.

Only a few counts were recorded for this clonotype. The chain carries TRBV7-2 and TRBJ2-1, with D possibly matching TRBD2 (6 bases). The CDR3 is made up of 13 amino acids. The germline V gene has CDR1 SGHTA and CDR2 FQGNSA. Trimming shortened V by 5 bases and J by 6 bases, and 11 bases separated the two germline ends. CDR3 sequence (DNA): TGTGCCAGCAGCGCCCGGCGGGGCAATGAGCAGTTCTTC. This sequence encodes CASSARRGNEQFF.